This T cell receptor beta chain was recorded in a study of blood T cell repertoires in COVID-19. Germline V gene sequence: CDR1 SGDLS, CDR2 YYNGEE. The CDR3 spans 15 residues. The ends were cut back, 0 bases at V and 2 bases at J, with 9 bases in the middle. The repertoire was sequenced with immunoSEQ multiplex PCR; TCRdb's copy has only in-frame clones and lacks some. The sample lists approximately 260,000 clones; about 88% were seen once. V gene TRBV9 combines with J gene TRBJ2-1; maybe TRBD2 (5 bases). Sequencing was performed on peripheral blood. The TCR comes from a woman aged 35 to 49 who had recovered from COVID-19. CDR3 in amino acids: CASSVARGTYNEQFF. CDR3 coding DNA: TGTGCCAGCAGCGTAGCTCGAGGGACCTACAATGAGCAGTTCTTC. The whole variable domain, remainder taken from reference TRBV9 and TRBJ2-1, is DSGVTQTPKHLITATGQRVTLRCSPRSGDLSVYWYQQSLDQGLQFLIQYYNGEERAKGNILERFSAQQFPDLHSELNLSSLELGDSALYFCASSVARGTYNEQFFGPGTRLTVL.